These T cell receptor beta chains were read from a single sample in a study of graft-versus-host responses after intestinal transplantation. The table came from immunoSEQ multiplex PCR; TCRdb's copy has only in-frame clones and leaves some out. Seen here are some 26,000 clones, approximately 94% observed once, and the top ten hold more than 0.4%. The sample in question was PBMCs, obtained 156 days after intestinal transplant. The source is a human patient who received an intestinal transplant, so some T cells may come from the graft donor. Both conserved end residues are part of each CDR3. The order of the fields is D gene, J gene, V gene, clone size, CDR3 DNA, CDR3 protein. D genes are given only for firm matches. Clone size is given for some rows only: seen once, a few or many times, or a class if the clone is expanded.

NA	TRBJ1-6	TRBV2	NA	TGTGCCAGCAGAGTTTTATGGGGGGTTAATAATTCACCCCTCCACTTT	CASRVLWGVNNSPLHF
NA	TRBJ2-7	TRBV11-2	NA	TGTGCCAGCGCCGGGGTCTGGGAGCAGTACTTC	CASAGVWEQYF
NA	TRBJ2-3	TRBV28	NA	TGTGCCAGCAGGTTTTCAAGAGATACGCAGTATTTT	CASRFSRDTQYF
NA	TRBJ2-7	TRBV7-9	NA	TGTGCCAGCAGCTTGGGCGGGGACGAGCAGTACTTC	CASSLGGDEQYF
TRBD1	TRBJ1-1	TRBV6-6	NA	TGTGCCAGCAGCCTCGGACAGGGTACGACTGAAGCTTTCTTT	CASSLGQGTTEAFF
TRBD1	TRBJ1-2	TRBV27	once	TGTGCCAGCAGTTTGACAGGGGCCAACTATGGCTACACCTTC	CASSLTGANYGYTF
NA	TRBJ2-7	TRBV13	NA	TGTGCCAGCAGCTTCCAGGGCAGAACCTACGAGCAGTACTTC	CASSFQGRTYEQYF
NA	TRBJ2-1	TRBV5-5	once	TGTGCCAGCAGCTTGCAAGGGCTCAATGAGCAGTTCTTC	CASSLQGLNEQFF
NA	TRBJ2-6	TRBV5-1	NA	TGCGCCAGCAGCCTACAGTCTGGGGCCAACGTCCTGACTTTC	CASSLQSGANVLTF
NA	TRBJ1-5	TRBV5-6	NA	TGTGCCAGCAGCCTGGTGGGAAATCAGCCCCAGCATTTT	CASSLVGNQPQHF
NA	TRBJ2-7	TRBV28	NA	TGTGCCAGCAGAAAAGACCGGTACGAGCAGTACTTC	CASRKDRYEQYF
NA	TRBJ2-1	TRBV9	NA	TGTGCCAGCAGCCCCCGGGGCAGCATCTACAATGAGCAGTTCTTC	CASSPRGSIYNEQFF
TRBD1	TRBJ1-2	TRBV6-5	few	TGTGCCAGCAGTTACTCAGACAGGGGCACCTATGGCTACACCTTC	CASSYSDRGTYGYTF
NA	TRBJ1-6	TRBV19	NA	TGTGCCAGTAGTACCAACAGGGACCATAATTCACCCCTCCACTTT	CASSTNRDHNSPLHF
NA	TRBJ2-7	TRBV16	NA	TGTGCCAGCAGCCAACAAGCAGGGAACTCCTACGAGCAGTACTTC	CASSQQAGNSYEQYF
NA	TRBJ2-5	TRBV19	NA	TGTGCCAGTAGTATGCTGGACATCCCTAGTGAGACCCAGTACTTC	CASSMLDIPSETQYF